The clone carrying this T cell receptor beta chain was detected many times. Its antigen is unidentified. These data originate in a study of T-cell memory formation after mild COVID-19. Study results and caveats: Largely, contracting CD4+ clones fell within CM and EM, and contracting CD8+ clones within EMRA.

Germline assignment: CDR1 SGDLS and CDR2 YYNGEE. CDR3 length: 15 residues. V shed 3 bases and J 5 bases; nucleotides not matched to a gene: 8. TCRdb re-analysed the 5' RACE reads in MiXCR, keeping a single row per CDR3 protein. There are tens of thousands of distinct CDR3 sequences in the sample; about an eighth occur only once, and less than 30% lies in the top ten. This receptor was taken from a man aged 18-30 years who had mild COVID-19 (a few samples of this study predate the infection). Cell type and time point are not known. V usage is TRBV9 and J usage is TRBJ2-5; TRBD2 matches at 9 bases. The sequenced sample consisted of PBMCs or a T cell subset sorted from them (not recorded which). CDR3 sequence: CASSAGLAGDETQYF. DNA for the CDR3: TGTGCCAGCAGCGCGGGTTTAGCGGGGGATGAGACCCAGTACTTC.